The 18 T cell receptor beta chains listed next were all sequenced from one sample in a study of cytomegalovirus exposure and HLA in healthy donors. Primers for the PCR totalled 60 Vbeta and 13 Jbeta. Data came from immunoSEQ multiplex PCR; TCRdb stores just in-frame clones and leaves some out. This sample has under 150,000 clones, with around three quarters found just once. The sequenced material came from PBMCs. The receptor source for this set is a male donor in good health and CMV-seronegative.

The chain links TRBV5-8 to TRBJ2-1; a possible D gene is TRBD2 (6 bases). Per the germline V gene, CDR1 is SGHTS and CDR2 is YDEGEE. This CDR3 has 15 residues. V lost 6 bases, J lost 5 bases, and 18 bases lay in between. CDR3 residues: CASTPAGTADNEQFF. The DNA for the CDR3 is TGTGCCAGCACCCCCGCGGGGACGGCCGACAATGAGCAGTTCTTC.

This clone was detected a few times. The V and J genes are TRBV5-6 and TRBJ1-1; TRBD1 matches 10 bases. There are 16 residues in the CDR3. The germline V gene encodes CDR1 SGHDT and CDR2 YYEEEE. With V trimmed by 3 bases and J by 3 bases, 8 bases remained unmatched. The CDR3 nucleotides read TGTGCCAGCAGCTCTCTCGGGACAGGGGTGTACACTGAAGCTTTCTTT. Translation: CASSSLGTGVYTEAFF.

Here the CDR3 DNA reads TGCGCCAGCAGCCGAGACATCTACACAGATACGCAGTATTTT. Protein sequence: CASSRDIYTDTQYF. The genes are TRBV5-1 and TRBJ2-3; D remains ambiguous. The CDR3 loop spans 14 amino acids. The germline CDR1 and CDR2 sequences are SGHRS and YFSETQ. The germline V and J ends were trimmed by 4 bases and 2 bases, with 11 bases remaining between them.

In its sample, this clone ranks as medium-sized. V and J are TRBV25-1 and TRBJ2-7; D perhaps matches TRBD2 (6 bases). CDR3 length equals 13 residues. The germline V and J ends were trimmed by 7 bases and 0 bases, with 10 bases remaining between them. Germline V gene lookup returns CDR1 MGHDK and CDR2 SYGVNS. The CDR3 region is CASTAGSSYEQYF. In DNA, the CDR3 is TGTGCCAGCACCGCGGGAAGCTCCTACGAGCAGTACTTC.

The V and J genes are TRBV18 and TRBJ1-1, with D perhaps TRBD1 (6 bases). The CDR3 covers 13 residues. Germline loops: CDR1 KGHSH, CDR2 LQKENI. V was pared by 3 bases and J by 12 bases, with 17 bases between. The CDR3 sequence is CASSPEQDRGTFF. The CDR3 DNA reads TGTGCCAGCTCACCCGAACAGGACAGAGGAACTTTCTTT.

The chain joins TRBV5-1 to TRBJ2-7; TRBD1 aligns across 10 bases. Trimming at V came to 4 bases and at J to 4 bases, leaving 8 bases not matched to a gene. CDR3 length: 15 residues. The germline CDR1 and CDR2 sequences are SGHRS and YFSETQ. The CDR3 DNA is TGCGCCAGCAGCCAAGACAGGGGGCGGCGGTACGAGCAGTACTTC. Its protein is CASSQDRGRRYEQYF. The full variable domain, completed using reference TRBV5-1 and TRBJ2-7, is KAGVTQTPRYLIKTRGQQVTLSCSPISGHRSVSWYQQTPGQGLQFLFEYFSETQRNKGNFPGRFSGRQFSNSRSEMNVSTLELGDSALYLCASSQDRGRRYEQYFGPGTRLTVT.

V gene TRBV7-9 combines with J gene TRBJ2-1; 11 bases align to TRBD1. Per germline, CDR1 SEHNR and CDR2 FQNEAQ (reference sequence). The CDR3 contains 16 residues. Losses at the gene ends were 5 bases for V and 2 bases for J; bases not matched to a gene: 5. The CDR3, as DNA: TGTGCCAGCAGCCAGAGGGGACAGGGGGCCTACAATGAGCAGTTCTTC. Its protein is CASSQRGQGAYNEQFF.

The CDR3 region is CASAGSLSYEQYF. The DNA of the CDR3 is TGTGCCAGCGCGGGATCCCTCTCCTACGAGCAGTACTTC. This chain joins TRBV7-9 and TRBJ2-5; D possibly corresponds to TRBD2 (6 bases). The J call is uncertain, as TRBJ2-7 better fits the DNA end. This CDR3 spans 13 amino acids. CDR1 is SEHNR, CDR2 FQNEAQ, per germline (reference sequence).

V usage is TRBV5-1 and J usage is TRBJ1-1; D might be TRBD1 (6 bases). Trimming shortened V by 0 bases and J by 6 bases, and 12 bases separated the two germline ends. The CDR3 sequence is 14 residues long. Germline V gives CDR1 SGHRS, CDR2 YFSETQ. This chain's CDR3 is CASSLARGAAEAFF. CDR3 nucleotides: TGCGCCAGCAGCTTGGCGCGGGGGGCCGCTGAAGCTTTCTTT.

The chain combines TRBV2 with TRBJ2-7, with TRBD1 matching 11 bases. The V gene's germline CDR1 is SNHLY and CDR2 FYNNEI. Germline trimming cut 6 bases from V and 3 bases from J; bases unmatched to any gene: 1. The CDR3 sequence is 13 residues long. The CDR3 DNA sequence: TGTGCCAGCAGCGGGACAGGGGGCTACGAGCAGTACTTC. Amino acids: CASSGTGGYEQYF.

This clone was recorded a few times. A read error may account for a junction end that differs from germline. V and J are TRBV28 and TRBJ2-6; a weak D match, TRBD1 (7 bases). The CDR3 length is 17 residues. Germline CDR1 MDHEN, CDR2 SYDVKM. The CDR3: CASSLDRWDSGANGLTF. The CDR3 DNA reads TGTGCCAGCAGTTTGGACAGGTGGGACTCTGGGGCCAACGGCCTGACTTTC. Using reference TRBV28 and TRBJ2-6 for the parts outside the CDR3, the full variable domain is DVKVTQSSRYLVKRTGEKVFLECVQDMDHENMFWYRQDPGLGLRLIYFSYDVKMKEKGDIPEGYSVSREKKERFSLILESASTNQTSMYLCASSLDRWDSGANGLTFGAGSRLTVL.

The chain recombines TRBV30 with TRBJ2-7; the D gene is possibly TRBD2 (6 bases). Germline CDR1 is GTSNPN and CDR2 is SVGIG (reference sequence). Trimming left V 4 bases short and J 5 bases short, with 12 bases between. This CDR3 contains 12 residues. CDR3 sequence (DNA): TGTGCCTGGAACGGGGGTTACGACGAGCAGTACTTC. This gives the protein CAWNGGYDEQYF. Based on the CDR3 plus reference TRBV30 and TRBJ2-7, the full variable domain is SQTIHQWPATLVQPVGSPLSLECTVEGTSNPNLYWYRQAAGRGLQLLFYSVGIGQISSEVPQNLSASRPQDRQFILSSKKLLLSDSGFYLCAWNGGYDEQYFGPGTRLTVT.

The gene calls are TRBV28 and TRBJ1-2, with 8 bases aligning to TRBD1. V dropped 6 bases and J dropped 7; count of bases not matched to a gene: 10. The CDR3 spans 14 residues. Per the germline V gene, CDR1 is MDHEN and CDR2 is SYDVKM. CDR3 bases: TGTGCCAGCAGGGTCGGACAGGGACGTAGTGGCTACACCTTC. Protein: CASRVGQGRSGYTF.

With respect to this clone: A read error may account for a junction end that differs from germline. The V gene is TRBV7-9, the J gene TRBJ2-7; 8 bases are shared with TRBD2. This CDR3 comprises 15 residues. Germline lookup yields CDR1 SEHNR and CDR2 FQNEAQ (reference sequence). The CDR3 DNA reads TGTTCCAGCAGCTATAGCGGGATTAGTTCCTACGAGCAGTACTTC. Translation: CSSSYSGISSYEQYF. Full variable domain (missing parts from reference TRBV7-9 and TRBJ2-7): DTGVSQNPRHKITKRGQNVTFRCDPISEHNRLYWYRQTLGQGPEFLTYFQNEAQLEKSRLLSDRFSAERPKGSFSTLEIQRTEQGDSAMYLCSSSYSGISSYEQYFGPGTRLTVT.

The chain recombines TRBV25-1 with TRBJ2-7; 7 bases agree with TRBD1. The germline V gene has CDR1 MGHDK and CDR2 SYGVNS. V shed 4 bases and J 4 bases; nucleotides not matched to a gene: 13. The CDR3 contains 16 residues. The DNA of the CDR3 is TGTGCCAGCAGTGGGCCACCCCGGGACAGAATATACGAGCAGTACTTC. Residues: CASSGPPRDRIYEQYF.

The chain has TRBV4-3 and TRBJ2-3; D possibly corresponds to TRBD2 (5 bases). V lost 0 bases and J lost 3, with 13 bases in between. Germline CDR1 reads LGHNA; CDR2 reads YSLEER. The CDR3 loop spans 16 amino acids. Written as DNA, the CDR3 is TGCGCCAGCAGCCAAGATCAAGGGAGTTGGACAGATACGCAGTATTTT. Its translation: CASSQDQGSWTDTQYF.

The chain has TRBV27 and TRBJ2-7; D ambiguous. The germline V gene encodes CDR1 MNHEY and CDR2 SMNVEV (reference sequence). The V end was cut by 4 bases, the J end by 5 bases, with 9 bases between. CDR3 length: 12 residues. CDR3 amino acids: CASSSPPNEQYF. The CDR3 nucleotides are TGTGCCAGCAGTTCTCCCCCTAACGAGCAGTACTTC.

The chain recombines TRBV7-2 with TRBJ1-6; D unclear. Germline-derived CDR1 and CDR2 are SGHTA and FQGNSA. Trimming removed 1 base from V and 2 bases from J, with 12 bases in between. The CDR3 loop spans 17 amino acids. The CDR3 DNA follows: TGTGCCAGCAGCTTAGGAACATTTCCCACCTATAATTCACCCCTCCACTTT. Protein: CASSLGTFPTYNSPLHF.